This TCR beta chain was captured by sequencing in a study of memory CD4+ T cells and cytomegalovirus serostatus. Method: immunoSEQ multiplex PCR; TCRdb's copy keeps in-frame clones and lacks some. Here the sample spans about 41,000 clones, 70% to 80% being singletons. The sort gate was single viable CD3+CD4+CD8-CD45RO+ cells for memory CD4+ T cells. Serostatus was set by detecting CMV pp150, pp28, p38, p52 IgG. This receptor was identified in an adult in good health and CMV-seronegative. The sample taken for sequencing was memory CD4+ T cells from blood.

The CDR3 sequence: CASSLGGQGGTGELFF. The CDR3 region has the DNA TGTGCCAGCAGTTTAGGTGGACAGGGGGGGACCGGGGAGCTGTTTTTT. The rearrangement joins TRBV28 to TRBJ2-2; TRBD1 matches at 10 bases. After removal of 2 bases from V and 5 bases from J, the junction contained 5 bases not matched to a gene. The CDR3 consists of 16 residues. Germline V gene sequence: CDR1 MDHEN, CDR2 SYDVKM.